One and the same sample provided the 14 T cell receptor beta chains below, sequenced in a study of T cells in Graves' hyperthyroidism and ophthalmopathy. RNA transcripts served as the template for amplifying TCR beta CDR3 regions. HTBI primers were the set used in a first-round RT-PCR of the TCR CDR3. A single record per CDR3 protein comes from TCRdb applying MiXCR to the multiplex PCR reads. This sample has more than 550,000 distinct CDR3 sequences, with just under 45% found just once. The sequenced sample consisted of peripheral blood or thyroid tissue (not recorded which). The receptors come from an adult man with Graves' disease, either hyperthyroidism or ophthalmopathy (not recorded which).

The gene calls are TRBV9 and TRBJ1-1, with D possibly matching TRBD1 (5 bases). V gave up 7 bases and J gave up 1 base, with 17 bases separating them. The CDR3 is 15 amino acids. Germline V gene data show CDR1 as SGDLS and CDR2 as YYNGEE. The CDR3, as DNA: TGTGCCAGCCGTTCAGTAGGGACGCAGAACACTGAAGCTTTCTTT. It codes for CASRSVGTQNTEAFF.

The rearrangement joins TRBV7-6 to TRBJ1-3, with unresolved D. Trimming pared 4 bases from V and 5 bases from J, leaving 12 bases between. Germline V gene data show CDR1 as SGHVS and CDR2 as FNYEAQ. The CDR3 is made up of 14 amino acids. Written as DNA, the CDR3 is TGTGCCAGCAGCTCAAACGAAGGGCGAAACACCATATATTTT. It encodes CASSSNEGRNTIYF.

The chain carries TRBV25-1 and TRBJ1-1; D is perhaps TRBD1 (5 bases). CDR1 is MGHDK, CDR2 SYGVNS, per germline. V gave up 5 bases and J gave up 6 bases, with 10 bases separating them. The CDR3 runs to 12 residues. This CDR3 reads CASSSWGAEAFF. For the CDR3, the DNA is TGTGCCAGCAGTTCTTGGGGGGCTGAAGCTTTCTTT.

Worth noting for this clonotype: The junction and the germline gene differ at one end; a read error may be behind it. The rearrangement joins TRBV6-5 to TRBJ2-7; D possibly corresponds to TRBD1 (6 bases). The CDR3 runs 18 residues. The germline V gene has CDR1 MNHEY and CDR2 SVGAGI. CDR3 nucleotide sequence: TGTGCCATCAGTTACTCGCCAGCCGGGACAACGAGCTCCTACGAGCAGTACTTC. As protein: CAISYSPAGTTSSYEQYF.

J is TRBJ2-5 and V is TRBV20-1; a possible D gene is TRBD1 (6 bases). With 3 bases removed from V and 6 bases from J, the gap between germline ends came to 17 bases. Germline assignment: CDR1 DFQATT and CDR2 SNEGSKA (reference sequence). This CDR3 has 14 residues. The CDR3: CSASVPGQGKTQYF. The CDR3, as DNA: TGCAGTGCTAGTGTCCCGGGCCAGGGGAAGACCCAGTACTTC.

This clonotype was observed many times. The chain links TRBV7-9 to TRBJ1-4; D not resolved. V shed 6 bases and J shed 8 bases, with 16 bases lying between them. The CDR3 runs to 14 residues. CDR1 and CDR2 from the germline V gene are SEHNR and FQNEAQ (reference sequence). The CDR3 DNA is TGTGCCAGCAGTTTGGAAGGAGAGTGGGAAAAACTGTTTTTT. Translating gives CASSLEGEWEKLFF.

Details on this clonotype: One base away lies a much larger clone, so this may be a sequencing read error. CDR3 in amino acids: CAISRSIYEQYF. As DNA, the CDR3 is TGTGCCATCAGTCGCAGCATCTACGAGCAGTACTTC. The chain carries TRBV10-3 and TRBJ2-7; D unresolved. This CDR3 has 12 residues. Germline V gives CDR1 ENHRY, CDR2 SYGVKD. Trimming took 5 bases from V and 3 from J, leaving 8 bases between them.

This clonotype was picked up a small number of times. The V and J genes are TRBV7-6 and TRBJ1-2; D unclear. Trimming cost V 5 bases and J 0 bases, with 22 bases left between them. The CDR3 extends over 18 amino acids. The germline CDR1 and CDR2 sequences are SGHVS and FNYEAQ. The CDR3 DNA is TGTGCCAGCAGCCCTATGAGCTTGTGGCAAGACGCTAACTATGGCTACACCTTC. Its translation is CASSPMSLWQDANYGYTF.

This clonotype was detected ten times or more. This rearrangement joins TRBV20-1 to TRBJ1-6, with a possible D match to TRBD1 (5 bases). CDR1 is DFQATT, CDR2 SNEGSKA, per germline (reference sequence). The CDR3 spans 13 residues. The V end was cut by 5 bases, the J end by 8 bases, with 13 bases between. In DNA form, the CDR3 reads TGCAGTGCTCGAGGGGCAGAGGATTCACCCCTCCACTTT. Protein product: CSARGAEDSPLHF.

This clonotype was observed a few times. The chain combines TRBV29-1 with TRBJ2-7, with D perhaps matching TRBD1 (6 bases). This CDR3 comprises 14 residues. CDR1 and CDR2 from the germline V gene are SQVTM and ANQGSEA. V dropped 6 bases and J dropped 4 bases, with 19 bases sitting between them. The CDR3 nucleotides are TGCAGCGTCCAAGAAGGGGGACAACGATACGAGCAGTACTTC. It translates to CSVQEGGQRYEQYF.

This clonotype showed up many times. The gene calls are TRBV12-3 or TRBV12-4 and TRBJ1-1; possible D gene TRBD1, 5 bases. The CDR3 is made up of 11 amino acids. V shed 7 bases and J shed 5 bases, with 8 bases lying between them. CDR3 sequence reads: CASTSGTEAFF. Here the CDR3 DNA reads TGTGCCAGCACCTCAGGGACTGAAGCTTTCTTT.

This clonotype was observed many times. CDR3 DNA sequence: TGTGCCAGCAGCTTAGATGGGACAACTAACTATGGCTACACCTTC. This translates into CASSLDGTTNYGYTF. J is TRBJ1-2 and V is TRBV7-6; D may be TRBD1 (6 bases). Germline V gene data show CDR1 as SGHVS and CDR2 as FNYEAQ. The CDR3 is 15 amino acids. Trimming took off 1 base at V and 0 bases at J, with 9 bases between the two ends.

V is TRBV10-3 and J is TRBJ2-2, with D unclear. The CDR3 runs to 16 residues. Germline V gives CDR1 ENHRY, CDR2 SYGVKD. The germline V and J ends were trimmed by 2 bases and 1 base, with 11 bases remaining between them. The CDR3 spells CAISERTVMNTGELFF. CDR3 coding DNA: TGTGCCATCAGTGAGAGGACGGTAATGAACACCGGGGAGCTGTTTTTT.

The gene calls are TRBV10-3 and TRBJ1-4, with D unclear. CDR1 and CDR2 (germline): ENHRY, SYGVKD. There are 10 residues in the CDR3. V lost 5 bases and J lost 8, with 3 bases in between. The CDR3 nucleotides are TGTGCCATCAGTTCAGAAAAACTGTTTTTT. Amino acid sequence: CAISSEKLFF.